This TCR beta chain was sequenced during a study of blood T cell repertoires in COVID-19. Across the whole study: Sources were T cells, B-cell-depleted T cells, or PBMCs; the material itself was cDNA or gDNA.

Germline V lookup: CDR1 SGHTA, CDR2 FQGTGA. Trimming at V came to 2 bases and at J to 9 bases, leaving 6 bases not matched to a gene. The CDR3 covers 14 residues. The authors' processing: Estimation of nucleated cell counts was performed using reference gene primer amplification. The method was immunoSEQ multiplex PCR; TCRdb's version includes in-frame clones alone and lacks a portion of them. V, J and clone size were drawn from that table, and D and trimming were deduced from the DNA. The table records some 35,000 clones, approximately 86% of them present only once. This clonotype was obtained from a human donor in a cohort sampled during active COVID-19. Sequenced material: peripheral blood. The V call is TRBV7-3, the J call TRBJ2-1; 8 bases fit TRBD2. In DNA, the CDR3 is TGTGCCAGCAGCTTAGCGGGAGGACGTAGTGAGCAGTTCTTC. This translates into CASSLAGGRSEQFF.